This T cell receptor beta chain was found in a study of cytomegalovirus exposure and HLA in healthy donors. The overall study: It was reported in a later analysis that the same platform had been used for the 120 or so validation repertoires as for the 550 to 750 first-cohort repertoires.

Trimming stripped 6 bases from V and 2 bases from J, with 10 bases between. CDR1 is LNHNV, CDR2 YYDKDF, per germline (reference sequence). CDR3 size: 13 residues. Sequencing used immunoSEQ multiplex PCR; TCRdb keeps in-frame clones, though not all of them. Of some 150,000 clones listed, 94% are singletons. Donors were drawn from the approximately 110-subject validation cohort, separate from the approximately 680-subject first cohort. The V call is TRBV15, the J call TRBJ1-1; D possibly corresponds to TRBD1 (6 bases). The receptor was isolated from a man aged 18 to 30 in good health and CMV-seropositive. Material for sequencing was PBMCs. The CDR3 DNA follows: TGTGCCACCAGTCTACAGGGTAACACTGAAGCTTTCTTT. This sequence encodes CATSLQGNTEAFF.